This TCR beta chain is from a study of T-cell reconstitution after alpha-beta-depleted transplantation in children. The TCRbeta library was prepared with unique molecular identifiers. Each CDR3 protein gets one entry after TCRdb re-called the PCR reads with MiXCR. There are roughly 610,000 distinct CDR3 sequences in the sample; roughly a tenth occur only once, and 4% to 5% lies in the top ten. Trimming stripped 3 bases from V and 7 bases from J, with 16 bases between. This CDR3 is 15 amino acids long. This clonotype was recorded a few times. Sample: PBMCs from the stem cell graft donor, taken from the stem cell graft. The receptor comes from a human donor who donated a stem cell graft to a child with acute myeloid leukemia. The chain has TRBV12-3 or TRBV12-4 and TRBJ2-1; tentatively, D is TRBD2 (5 bases). In DNA form, the CDR3 reads TGTGCCAGCAGTTTCCAACTAGGTGGCGAGAATGAGCAGTTCTTC. It translates to CASSFQLGGENEQFF.